Sequencing of this T cell receptor (beta chain) was carried out in a study of identifying expanded T cells in peripheral blood. Findings of the study overall: Variance in clone template counts between roughly two-week samples significantly increased with total template count across all healthy donors. Differentially abundant clones: roughly 1.2 between replicates, 16.4 at approximately 13 days, around 20 at four.

Some clones are missing from TCRdb's copy, which holds only in-frame ones; the method was immunoSEQ multiplex PCR. The sample shows about 82,000 clones, around nine tenths of them seen only once. Healthy donors had no documented immune events, such as infections, while sampled. This clone was recorded once. Its antigen remains unidentified. The receptor was isolated from a person aged 18 to 75 in good health. The sequenced material came from blood.

CDR3 loop: CASSSTALNTEAFF. The DNA for the CDR3 is TGTGCCAGCAGCTCGACAGCGCTGAACACTGAAGCTTTCTTT. The chain carries TRBV7-9 and TRBJ1-1; maybe TRBD1 (5 bases). V dropped 4 bases and J dropped 0 bases, with 9 bases sitting between them. Germline V gene data show CDR1 as SEHNR and CDR2 as FQNEAQ (reference sequence). The CDR3 totals 14 residues.